What follows describes a single T cell receptor beta chain. These data come from a study of shared clonotypes between healthy human individuals. As defined, naive CD8 cells were CD45RO-negative and positively selected for CCR7, with terminally differentiated effector memory CD45RA+ cells excluded. The CDR3 runs 14 residues. J lost 3 bases, V lost 6 bases, and 5 bases had no gene match. Germline V gene sequence: CDR1 MNHEY, CDR2 SMNVEV (reference sequence). The method was immunoSEQ multiplex PCR; TCRdb's version includes in-frame clones alone and lacks a portion of them. The sample includes hundreds of thousands of clones, about 95% of them seen just once.

Sequencing was done on a sample of naive CD8+ T cells sorted from blood. The V gene is TRBV27, the J gene TRBJ2-5; 9 bases fit TRBD2. This clonotype originated in a woman under 40 in good health. CDR3 region: CASSTIAGEETQYF. CDR3 sequence (DNA): TGTGCCAGCAGCACAATAGCGGGAGAAGAGACCCAGTACTTC.